These 27 T cell receptor beta chains share one sample of origin, sequenced in a study of cytomegalovirus exposure and HLA in healthy donors. The PCR had 60 Vbeta and 13 Jbeta primers. Assay used: immunoSEQ multiplex PCR; TCRdb lists only in-frame clones, some missing. This table holds roughly 180,000 clones, 80% to 90% found once. The sequenced sample consisted of PBMCs. The receptor source for this set is a woman under 30 in good health and CMV-seronegative.

V is TRBV6-1 and J is TRBJ1-5; possibly TRBD1 for D (5 bases). The germline CDR1 and CDR2 sequences are MNHNS and SASEGT. This CDR3 has 13 amino acids. Trimming removed 4 bases from V and 11 bases from J, with 15 bases in between. The CDR3 spells CASSGPGRPAQHF. CDR3 nucleotide sequence: TGTGCCAGCAGTGGCCCAGGGCGCCCGGCCCAGCATTTT.

This chain joins TRBV5-1 and TRBJ2-1; 10 nucleotides align to TRBD2. CDR1 is SGHRS, CDR2 YFSETQ, per germline. The CDR3 consists of 13 residues. With V trimmed by 7 bases and J by 7 bases, 5 bases remained unmatched. The chain's CDR3 is CASGTSGNNEQFF. The CDR3 DNA reads TGCGCCAGCGGAACTAGCGGGAATAATGAGCAGTTCTTC. Filled out from reference TRBV5-1 and TRBJ2-1, the complete variable domain reads KAGVTQTPRYLIKTRGQQVTLSCSPISGHRSVSWYQQTPGQGLQFLFEYFSETQRNKGNFPGRFSGRQFSNSRSEMNVSTLELGDSALYLCASGTSGNNEQFFGPGTRLTVL.

The chain links TRBV28 to TRBJ1-5; D unclear. Germline V gives CDR1 MDHEN, CDR2 SYDVKM. The V gene lost 8 bases and the J gene lost 6 bases, with 20 bases spanning the gap. The CDR3 sequence is 15 residues long. Here the CDR3 DNA reads TGTGCCAGCCTTGGGCAGAATGGGAGAAGTCAGCCCCAGCATTTT. Amino acid sequence: CASLGQNGRSQPQHF.

The rearrangement joins TRBV21-1 to TRBJ1-2. TRBV21-1 is assigned pseudogene status. CDR3 length equals 15 residues. CDR3 coding DNA: TGTGCCAGCAGCTGCGGGGAGGGTAATAACTATGGCTACACCTTC. It yields the protein CASSCGEGNNYGYTF.

The rearrangement uses TRBV21-1 and TRBJ2-7; TRBD2, the table's D call, was not compared with the DNA. TRBV21-1 is marked as a pseudogene. CDR3 length: 16 residues. CDR3 in DNA: TGTGCCAGCAGCACACCCGGGACTAGGGTATTCTACGAGCAGTACTTC. Residues: CASSTPGTRVFYEQYF.

This clone was picked up a small number of times. The rearrangement links TRBV5-1 to TRBJ2-5; possible D gene TRBD2, 6 bases. V lost 4 bases, J lost 3 bases, and 22 bases lay in between. CDR3 length: 17 amino acids. Germline CDR1 is SGHRS and CDR2 is YFSETQ. DNA for the CDR3: TGCGCCAGCAGCGGAGGGACTGCGACACTACTGGAAGAGACCCAGTACTTC. Translation: CASSGGTATLLEETQYF.

The chain combines TRBV28 with TRBJ1-5; D call uncertain. The CDR3 runs 15 residues. In germline, CDR1 is MDHEN, CDR2 SYDVKM. V was shortened by 4 bases and J by 1 base, with 11 bases between the two germline ends. CDR3 DNA: TGTGCCAGCAGTTCCGTCTATCCCAGCAATCAGCCCCAGCATTTT. It specifies CASSSVYPSNQPQHF.

The rearrangement joins TRBV5-1 to TRBJ1-5; the D is unclear. There are 14 residues in the CDR3. Germline V gene data show CDR1 as SGHRS and CDR2 as YFSETQ. With 0 bases removed from V and 7 bases from J, the gap between germline ends came to 11 bases. The CDR3 loop is CASSLDRSGQPQHF. CDR3 sequence (DNA): TGCGCCAGCAGCTTGGATCGGTCAGGCCAGCCCCAGCATTTT.

The rearrangement uses TRBV29-1 and TRBJ2-1, with TRBD2 identical over 7 bases. Germline CDR1 and CDR2: SQVTM and ANQGSEA. The CDR3 has 14 residues. V lost 3 bases and J lost 8; bases outside the gene matches: 10. CDR3 region: CSVDVAGAGHEQFF. The CDR3 DNA reads TGCAGCGTTGATGTTGCGGGAGCGGGGCATGAGCAGTTCTTC.

This clone came up once. The J gene is TRBJ2-7, the V gene TRBV11-2, with 7 bases identical to TRBD2. Trimming cost V 3 bases and J 3 bases; bases outside gene matches: 8. The CDR3 has 15 residues. Germline assignment: CDR1 SGHAT and CDR2 FQNNGV. The CDR3 coding sequence is TGTGCCAGCAGCTTTGAAGAAGCTAGCGGCTACGAGCAGTACTTC. It yields the protein CASSFEEASGYEQYF.

The chain is built from TRBV27 and TRBJ2-1, with 8 bases identical to TRBD2. Trimming at V came to 2 bases and at J to 10 bases, leaving 10 bases not matched to a gene. Germline V lookup: CDR1 MNHEY, CDR2 SMNVEV (reference sequence). This CDR3 contains 15 residues. CDR3 coding DNA: TGTGCCAGCAGTTTAATTAGCGGGAAATGGCGGGAGCAGTTCTTC. Translating it yields CASSLISGKWREQFF.

The V call is TRBV7-8, the J call TRBJ2-4; the match to TRBD2 covers 9 bases. This CDR3 has 14 residues. The germline gives CDR1 SGHVS, CDR2 FQNEAQ. Germline trimming cut 5 bases from V and 9 bases from J; bases unmatched to any gene: 8. CDR3 sequence reads: CASSAGTSRSIQYF. The CDR3 bases are TGTGCCAGCAGCGCCGGGACTAGCCGGTCCATTCAGTACTTC.

The CDR3 DNA sequence: TGTGCCAGCAGCCTCCCAGGCGTTCTTCATGAAAAACTGTTTTTT. It is translated as CASSLPGVLHEKLFF. The V gene is TRBV13, the J gene TRBJ1-4; D uncertain. This CDR3 contains 15 residues. Trimming removed 5 bases at V and 6 bases at J, with 16 bases between. Germline V gene data show CDR1 as PRHDT and CDR2 as FYEKMQ (reference sequence).

The chain couples TRBV6-1 to TRBJ2-7; 8 bases line up with TRBD1. Germline CDR1 and CDR2: MNHNS and SASEGT. The CDR3 is 14 amino acids. The trim removed 4 bases at V and 3 bases at J, leaving 5 bases unmatched. The CDR3 bases are TGTGCCAGCAGTGTGGAGACAGGGGTCTACGAGCAGTACTTC. It is translated as CASSVETGVYEQYF.

The CDR3 region has the DNA TGTGCCACCAGCAGAGGGACAGGGCAGAATACCGAGCAGTACTTC. The encoded protein is CATSRGTGQNTEQYF. The chain couples TRBV15 to TRBJ2-7; 8 nucleotides match TRBD1. The trim removed 1 base at V and 6 bases at J, leaving 8 bases unmatched. This CDR3 is 15 amino acids long. Germline V lookup: CDR1 LNHNV, CDR2 YYDKDF (reference sequence).

The chain is built from TRBV4-1 and TRBJ2-7; tentatively, D is TRBD2 (5 bases). The CDR3 consists of 14 residues. Germline loops: CDR1 MGHRA, CDR2 YSYEKL. The V end was cut by 3 bases, the J end by 3 bases, with 12 bases between. In nucleotides, the CDR3 is TGCGCCAGCAGCCAGTCTAGCTCCTTCTACGAGCAGTACTTC. Residues: CASSQSSSFYEQYF.

The chain is built from TRBV27 and TRBJ2-7; 8 nucleotides agree with TRBD2. This CDR3 region has 14 residues. The germline CDR1 and CDR2 sequences are MNHEY and SMNVEV (reference sequence). Germline trimming cut 5 bases from V and 3 bases from J; bases unmatched to any gene: 6. CDR3 loop: CASSQKAGVYEQYF. The DNA of the CDR3 is TGTGCCAGCAGTCAAAAAGCGGGAGTCTACGAGCAGTACTTC.

The gene calls are TRBV13 and TRBJ2-7; D remains ambiguous. The CDR3 is made up of 14 amino acids. CDR1 PRHDT and CDR2 FYEKMQ come from the germline V gene (reference sequence). V lost 2 bases and J lost 2, with 10 bases in between. In DNA form, the CDR3 reads TGTGCCAGCAGCTTAAACAGTTACACCTACGAGCAGTACTTC. As protein: CASSLNSYTYEQYF.

Only one count was recorded for this clone. The chain has TRBV10-3 and TRBJ2-1, with D maybe TRBD1 (6 bases). V lost 2 bases and J lost 0, with 11 bases in between. Germline CDR1 is ENHRY and CDR2 is SYGVKD. There are 16 residues in the CDR3. The CDR3: CAISEPHRASYNEQFF. CDR3 bases: TGTGCCATCAGTGAGCCCCACAGGGCCTCCTACAATGAGCAGTTCTTC.

The chain has TRBV11-2 and TRBJ2-7; 7 bases match TRBD1. CDR1 and CDR2 (germline): SGHAT, FQNNGV. This CDR3 contains 16 residues. V gave up 6 bases and J gave up 0 bases; unmatched junction bases: 11. CDR3 sequence reads: CASRTTPGTASYEQYF. CDR3 bases: TGTGCCAGCAGGACAACCCCCGGGACAGCCTCCTACGAGCAGTACTTC.

This sequence joins TRBV6-1 and TRBJ2-3; 8 bases agree with TRBD2. The V segment lost 5 bases and the J segment 2 bases; nucleotides outside the gene matches: 6. From germline, CDR1 is MNHNS and CDR2 SASEGT. This CDR3 is built from 15 residues. This CDR3 reads CASSRGGTFTDTQYF. The DNA of the CDR3 is TGTGCCAGCAGTCGGGGGGGGACCTTCACAGATACGCAGTATTTT.

The chain is built from TRBV20-1 and TRBJ2-1; D perhaps matches TRBD1 (6 bases). The CDR3 contains 11 residues. Trimming left V 6 bases short and J 10 bases short, with 13 bases between. The germline CDR1 and CDR2 sequences are DFQATT and SNEGSKA (reference sequence). CDR3 DNA sequence: TGCAGTGCCGCGGACAGCGGCGAGCAGTTCTTC. Its protein is CSAADSGEQFF.

J is TRBJ1-6 and V is TRBV27, with a weak D call TRBD1 (5 bases). This CDR3 is 16 amino acids long. Germline assignment: CDR1 MNHEY and CDR2 SMNVEV (reference sequence). Trimming took 1 base from V and 8 from J, leaving 15 bases between them. The CDR3, as DNA: TGTGCCAGCAGTTTATGGGGGGGGGAAGGGGATTCACCCCTCCACTTT. It is translated as CASSLWGGEGDSPLHF.

V gene TRBV30 combines with J gene TRBJ2-7; tentatively, D is TRBD2 (6 bases). The CDR3 spans 11 residues. Trimming cost V 3 bases and J 6 bases, with 9 bases left between them. CDR1 and CDR2 (germline): GTSNPN, SVGIG (reference sequence). CDR3 nucleotides: TGTGCCTGGAGGGTGGGACTCGAGCAGTACTTC. It codes for CAWRVGLEQYF.

This chain uses TRBV11-2 with TRBJ1-1; D is undetermined. The germline gives CDR1 SGHAT, CDR2 FQNNGV. CDR3 length equals 13 residues. V dropped 0 bases and J dropped 5 bases, with 7 bases sitting between them. The CDR3 loop is CASSLETGTEAFF. For the CDR3, the DNA is TGTGCCAGCAGCTTAGAAACGGGGACTGAAGCTTTCTTT. The full variable domain, completed using reference TRBV11-2 and TRBJ1-1, is EAGVAQSPRYKIIEKRQSVAFWCNPISGHATLYWYQQILGQGPKLLIQFQNNGVVDDSQLPKDRFSAERLKGVDSTLKIQPAKLEDSAVYLCASSLETGTEAFFGQGTRLTVV.

This chain links TRBV7-2 with TRBJ2-7; TRBD2 aligns across 10 bases. Germline lookup yields CDR1 SGHTA and CDR2 FQGNSA. This CDR3 region has 15 residues. V trimming: 4 bases; J trimming: 2 bases; junction bases outside the gene matches: 5. Here the CDR3 reads CASSWGTSVTYEQYF. CDR3 DNA: TGTGCCAGCAGCTGGGGGACTAGCGTAACCTACGAGCAGTACTTC.

In its sample, this clone was seen once. V gene TRBV29-1 combines with J gene TRBJ2-2, with D unresolved. Trimming removed 2 bases from V and 1 base from J, with 8 bases in between. The length of the CDR3 is 14 residues. Germline V gene sequence: CDR1 SQVTM, CDR2 ANQGSEA. The CDR3 DNA reads TGCAGCGTTGAAACGGCGGTGAACACCGGGGAGCTGTTTTTT. Translating gives CSVETAVNTGELFF.